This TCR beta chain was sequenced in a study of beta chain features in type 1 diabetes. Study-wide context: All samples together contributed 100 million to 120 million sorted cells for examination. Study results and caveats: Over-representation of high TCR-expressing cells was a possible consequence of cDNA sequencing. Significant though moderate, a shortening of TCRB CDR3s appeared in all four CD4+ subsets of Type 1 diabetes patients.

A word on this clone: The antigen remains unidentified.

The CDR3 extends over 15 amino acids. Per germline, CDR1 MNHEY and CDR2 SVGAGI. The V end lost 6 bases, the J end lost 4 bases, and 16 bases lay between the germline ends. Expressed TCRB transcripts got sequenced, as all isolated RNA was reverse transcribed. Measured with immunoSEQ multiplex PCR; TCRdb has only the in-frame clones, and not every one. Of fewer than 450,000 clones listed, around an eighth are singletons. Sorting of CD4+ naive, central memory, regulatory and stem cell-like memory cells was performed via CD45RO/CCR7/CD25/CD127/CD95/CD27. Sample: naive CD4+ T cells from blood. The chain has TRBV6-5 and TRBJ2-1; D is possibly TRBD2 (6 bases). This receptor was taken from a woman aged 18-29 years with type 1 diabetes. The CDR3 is CASSPEGTGYNEQFF. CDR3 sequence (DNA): TGTGCCAGCAGCCCGGAGGGGACTGGTTACAATGAGCAGTTCTTC.